Detailed here is one T cell receptor (beta chain). The antigen remains undetermined. An end of the junction does not agree with germline; a read error may underlie this. This specimen belongs to a study of CD8+ T cells in alopecia areata. General study findings and limits: For lesional scalp, especially alopecia totalis/universalis, clonality was higher than in normal scalp. Persistence of many expanded lesional clones was seen in scalp and blood during tofacitinib.

CDR3 length equals 17 residues. Germline V CDR1 and CDR2: MGHRA, YSYEKL. This sample's treatment: oral pan-JAK inhibitor, 5-10 mg twice daily. Following RNA extraction, reverse transcription yielded cDNA that acted as the sequencing template. TCRdb keeps only in-frame clones here, not all; method: immunoSEQ multiplex PCR. The sample lists a few hundred thousand clones; around 43% were seen once. This TCR derives from a human donor with alopecia areata. This chain links TRBV4-1 with TRBJ2-6; D is unclear. The material was CD4+ T cells sorted from blood, obtained at approximately week 36, from a patient treated with tofacitinib. The DNA of the CDR3 is TGCGTCAGCAGCCAAGAACTATCCGATTCTGGGGCCAACGTCCTGACTTTC. It translates to CVSSQELSDSGANVLTF.